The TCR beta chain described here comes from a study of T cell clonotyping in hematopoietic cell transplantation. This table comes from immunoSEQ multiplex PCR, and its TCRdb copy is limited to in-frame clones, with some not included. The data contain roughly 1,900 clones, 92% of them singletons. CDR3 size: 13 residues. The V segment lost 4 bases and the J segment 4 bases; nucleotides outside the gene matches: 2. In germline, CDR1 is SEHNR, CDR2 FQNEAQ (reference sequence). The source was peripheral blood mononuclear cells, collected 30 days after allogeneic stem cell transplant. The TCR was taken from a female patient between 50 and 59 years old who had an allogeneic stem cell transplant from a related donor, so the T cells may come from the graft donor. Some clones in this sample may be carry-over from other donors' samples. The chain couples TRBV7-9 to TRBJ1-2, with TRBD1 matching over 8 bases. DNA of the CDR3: TGTGCCAGCAGCTCCGACAGGGGCTATGGCTACACCTTC. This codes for CASSSDRGYGYTF.